The sample holds many counts of the clone carrying this T cell receptor beta chain. Its antigen is not identified. Looked up from germline, CDR1 is SGHTA and CDR2 is FQGNSA. The CDR3 length is 13 residues. Between the trimmed V and J ends, which lost 4 bases and 4 bases, there was a span of 10 bases. These data come from a study of T cell repertoires in cytomegalovirus infection. Across the study: From public TCR beta signatures came an indication of both CMV infection and matching HLA type.

Findings and limits, study-wide: CMV-specific HLA-C-restricted TCR beta clonotypes dominated the ex vivo response.

TCRdb ran MiXCR on the reads and lists one entry per CDR3 protein. The table records more than 90,000 distinct CDR3 sequences, about 9.4% of them present only once. The receptor's source is a human donor in good health (CMV status not recorded). Some clones in this sample may be carry-over from other donors' samples. Sequenced sample: PBMCs, sequenced either directly or after in vitro stimulation (not recorded which). V usage is TRBV7-2 and J usage is TRBJ1-2; D remains unclear. CDR3 residues: CASSSKPLYGYTF. The CDR3 nucleotides read TGTGCCAGCAGCTCCAAACCCCTCTATGGCTACACCTTC.